The entry that follows covers one TCR beta chain sequence. The sample belongs to a study of blood T cell repertoires in COVID-19. CDR1 is PRHDT, CDR2 FYEKMQ, per germline (reference sequence). The ends were cut back, 5 bases at V and 1 base at J, with 20 bases in the middle. This CDR3 has 17 residues. In the authors' workflow: Amplification of reference gene primers was used by the study to estimate nucleated cell counts. The data were produced by immunoSEQ multiplex PCR, yet TCRdb's version contains in-frame clones alone and is incomplete. That table is the source of V, J and clone size, and D and trimming were worked out from the DNA. The table lists about 190,000 clones, under 80% of them singletons.

This receptor was obtained from a woman between 45 and 65 years old with acute or convalescent COVID-19. Sequencing input: peripheral blood. The V and J genes are TRBV13 and TRBJ1-2; tentative D call: TRBD1 (5 bases). CDR3 nucleotides: TGTGCCAGCAGCCGTTCCACCGGCAGGGATCGTAACTATGGCTACACCTTC. It encodes CASSRSTGRDRNYGYTF.